This T cell receptor beta chain was profiled in a study of beta chain features in type 1 diabetes. Across the study: In age, gender and cell yields, patients were similar to healthy donors.

This clone appeared a few times. Its antigen is not identified. Sorted populations were all over 98% pure. Study observations and caveats: No resolution was reached here on whether HLA type influences TCRB rearrangement. Among type 1 diabetes patients, VDJ junctions had fewer insertions and more deletions.

What was sequenced were expressed TCRB transcripts, since all of the isolated RNA had been reverse transcribed. Assay: immunoSEQ multiplex PCR; the TCRdb copy retains only in-frame clones and omits some. Among approximately 200,000 clones listed, 7.5% to 10% were seen once. V lost 4 bases, J lost 4 bases, and 10 bases lay in between. CDR1 is SQVTM and CDR2 is ANQGSEA in the germline V gene. The CDR3 runs 12 residues. Specimen: naive CD4+ T cells from blood. The receptor's source is a woman younger than 35 in good health. The V call is TRBV29-1, the J call TRBJ1-2; a possible D gene is TRBD1 (6 bases). The CDR3 region is CSVVGAGYGYTF. CDR3 bases: TGCAGCGTTGTGGGGGCAGGCTATGGCTACACCTTC. Complete variable domain (other parts from reference TRBV29-1 and TRBJ1-2): SAVISQKPSRDICQRGTSLTIQCQVDSQVTMMFWYRQQPGQSLTLIATANQGSEATYESGFVIDKFPISRPNLTFSTLTVSNMSPEDSSIYLCSVVGAGYGYTFGSGTRLTVV.